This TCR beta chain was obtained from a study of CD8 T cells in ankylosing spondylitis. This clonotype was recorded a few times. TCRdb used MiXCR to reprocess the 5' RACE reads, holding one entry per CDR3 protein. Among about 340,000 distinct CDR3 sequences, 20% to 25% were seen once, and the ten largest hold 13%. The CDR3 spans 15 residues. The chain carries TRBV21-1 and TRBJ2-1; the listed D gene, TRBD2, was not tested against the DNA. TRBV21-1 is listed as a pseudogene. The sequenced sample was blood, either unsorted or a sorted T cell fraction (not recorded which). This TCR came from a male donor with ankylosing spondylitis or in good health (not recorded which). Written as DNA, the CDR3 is TGTGCCAGCAGCACCGGGACTGACCCCTACAATGAGCAGTTCTTC. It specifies CASSTGTDPYNEQFF.